This TCR beta chain came from a study of T cell responses to AZD1222 COVID-19 vaccine. Study-wide results and caveats: No day 14 peak samples; only post-peak repertoires were characterized.

Germline values: CDR1 GTSNPN, CDR2 SVGIG (reference sequence). V shed 5 bases, J shed 5 bases, and the junction held 9 bases outside the gene matches. This CDR3 is built from 13 residues. Turning to this clone: Antigen specificity is unknown.

The method was immunoSEQ multiplex PCR; TCRdb's version includes in-frame clones alone and lacks a portion of them. The sample has about 150,000 clones, approximately 90% seen once. This receptor was identified in an adult who received the AZD1222 COVID-19 vaccine. The chain has TRBV30 and TRBJ2-7, with 7 nucleotides matching TRBD1. This specimen consisted of peripheral blood, obtained 28 days after the second AZD1222 dose. The CDR3 loop reads CAWDRQGVHEQYF. CDR3 coding DNA: TGTGCCTGGGATCGACAGGGAGTCCACGAGCAGTACTTC.